The clone carrying this T cell receptor (beta chain) has ten or more counts. As yet, its antigen is unknown. CDR1 is SEHNR, CDR2 FQNEAQ, per germline (reference sequence). With 5 bases clipped from V and 1 base from J, the junction kept 2 bases outside the gene matches. The CDR3 is 15 amino acids. Sorting was used to obtain naive CD8 T cells (CD8+CD4-CCR7+CD45RA+). This specimen comes from a study of molecular identifiers for immune sequencing clone quantification. Study-wide results and caveats: Clones above 20 RNA copies contained over 99% of effector molecules and under 1% of naive molecules. Highly expanded clone sizes could be underestimated by identical TCR molecules that share a barcode.

Previously described methods and listed TCR primers produced bulk TCR libraries. TCRdb itself ran the PCR reads through MiXCR, one entry per CDR3 protein. The sample yields over 70,000 distinct CDR3 sequences, around 25% seen once. The chain uses TRBV7-9 and TRBJ2-3, with 11 positions matching TRBD2. The clonotype was recovered from a human donor in good health. Some libraries in this study had Jurkat cell RNA spiked in. The sample taken for sequencing was naive CD8+ T cells from blood, with Jurkat cell RNA spiked in. Regarding subset: FACS-sorted CD8+CD4-CCR7+CD45RA+ naive T cells. The CDR3 bases are TGTGCCAGCAGCCCACTAGCGGGGGGCACAGATACGCAGTATTTT. The encoded protein is CASSPLAGGTDTQYF.